The T cell receptor beta chain under discussion was sequenced for a study of blood T cell repertoires in COVID-19. Turning to the study itself: Sample material is recorded as cDNA or gDNA derived from T cells, B-cell-depleted T cells, or PBMCs.

Here immunoSEQ multiplex PCR was the method, and the copy in TCRdb shows in-frame clones only, minus some. The sample gives under 200,000 clones, 85% to 90% of which show up once; 0.99% is in the top ten. There are a few counts of this clone. V was clipped by 6 bases and J by 5 bases, with 20 bases between them. This CDR3 spans 16 amino acids. Germline V gene data show CDR1 as SNHLY and CDR2 as FYNNEI. The chain is built from TRBV2 and TRBJ1-5; D is perhaps TRBD1 (5 bases). The specimen sequenced was peripheral blood. This receptor was obtained from a man aged 18 to 30 with acute or convalescent COVID-19. The CDR3 sequence is CASRGGHGQGDQPQHF. Written as DNA, the CDR3 is TGTGCCAGCAGGGGAGGGCATGGCCAGGGTGATCAGCCCCAGCATTTT.